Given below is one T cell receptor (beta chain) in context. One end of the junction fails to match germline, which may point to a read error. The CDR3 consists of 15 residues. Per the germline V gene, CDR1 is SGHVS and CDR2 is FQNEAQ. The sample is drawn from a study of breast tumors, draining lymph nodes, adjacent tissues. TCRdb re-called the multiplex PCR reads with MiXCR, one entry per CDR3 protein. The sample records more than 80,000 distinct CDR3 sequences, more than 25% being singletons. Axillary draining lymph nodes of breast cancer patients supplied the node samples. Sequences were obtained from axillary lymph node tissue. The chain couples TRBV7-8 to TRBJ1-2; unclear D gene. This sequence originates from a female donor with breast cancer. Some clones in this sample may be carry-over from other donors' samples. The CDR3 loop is CASSLEQGRSYGYPF. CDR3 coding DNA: TGTGCCAGCAGCTTGGAACAAGGCAGGAGCTATGGCTACCCCTTC.